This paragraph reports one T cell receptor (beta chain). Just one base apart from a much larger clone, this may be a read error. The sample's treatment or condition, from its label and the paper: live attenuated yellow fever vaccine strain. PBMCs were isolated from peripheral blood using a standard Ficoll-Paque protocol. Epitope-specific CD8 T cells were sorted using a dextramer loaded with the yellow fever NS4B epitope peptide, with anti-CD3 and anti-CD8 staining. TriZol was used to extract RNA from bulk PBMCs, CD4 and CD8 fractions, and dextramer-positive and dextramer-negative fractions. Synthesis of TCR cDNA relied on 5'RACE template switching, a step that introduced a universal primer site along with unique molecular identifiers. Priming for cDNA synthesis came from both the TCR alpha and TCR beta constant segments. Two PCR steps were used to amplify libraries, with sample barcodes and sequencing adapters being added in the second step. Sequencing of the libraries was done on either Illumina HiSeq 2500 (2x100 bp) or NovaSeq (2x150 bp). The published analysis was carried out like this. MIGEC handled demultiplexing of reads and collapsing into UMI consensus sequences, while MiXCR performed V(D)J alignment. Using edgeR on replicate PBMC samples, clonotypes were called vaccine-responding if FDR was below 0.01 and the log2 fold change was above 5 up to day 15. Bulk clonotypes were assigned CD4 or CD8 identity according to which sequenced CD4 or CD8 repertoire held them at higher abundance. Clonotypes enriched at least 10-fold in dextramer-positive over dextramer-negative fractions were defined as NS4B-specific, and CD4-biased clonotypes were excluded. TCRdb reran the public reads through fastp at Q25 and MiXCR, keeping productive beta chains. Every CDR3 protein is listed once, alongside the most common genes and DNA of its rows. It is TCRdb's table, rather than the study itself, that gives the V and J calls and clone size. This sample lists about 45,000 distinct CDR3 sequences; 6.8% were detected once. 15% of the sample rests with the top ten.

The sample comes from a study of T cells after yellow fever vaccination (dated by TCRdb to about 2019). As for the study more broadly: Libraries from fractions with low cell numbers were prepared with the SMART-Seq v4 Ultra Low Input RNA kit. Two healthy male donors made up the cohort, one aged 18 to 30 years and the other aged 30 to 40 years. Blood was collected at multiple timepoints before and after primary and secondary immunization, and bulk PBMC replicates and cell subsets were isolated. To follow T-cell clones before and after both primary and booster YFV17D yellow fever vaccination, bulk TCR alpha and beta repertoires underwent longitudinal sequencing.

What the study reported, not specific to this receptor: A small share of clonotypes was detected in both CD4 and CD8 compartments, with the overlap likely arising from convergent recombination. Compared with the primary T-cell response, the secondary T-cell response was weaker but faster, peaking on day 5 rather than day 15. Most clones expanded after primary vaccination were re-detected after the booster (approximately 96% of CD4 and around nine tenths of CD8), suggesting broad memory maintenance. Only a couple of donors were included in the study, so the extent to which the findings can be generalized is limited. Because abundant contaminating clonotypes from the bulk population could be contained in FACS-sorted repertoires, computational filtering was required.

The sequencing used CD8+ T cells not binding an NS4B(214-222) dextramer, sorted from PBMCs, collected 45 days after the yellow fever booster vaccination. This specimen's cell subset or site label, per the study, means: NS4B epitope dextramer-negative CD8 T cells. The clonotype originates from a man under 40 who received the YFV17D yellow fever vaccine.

The nucleotides are TGTTCCAGCAGCCCCGGACTAGCGCCCTACAATGAGCAGTTCTTC. Its amino acids are CSSSPGLAPYNEQFF. The V gene is TRBV12-3 or TRBV12-4 and the J gene is TRBJ2-1; a stretch of 9 junction bases matches TRBD2. The CDR3 starts with the cysteine, ends with the phenylalanine, and has 15 residues. CDR3 DNA only is kept here, 45 bases in frame from base 1.